Listed below are T cell receptor beta chains from one sample, sequenced in a study of control samples from healthy donors and cancer patients. Sequencing used immunoSEQ multiplex PCR; TCRdb keeps in-frame clones, though not all of them. This sample yields approximately 150,000 clones, of which approximately 86% are seen a single time; approximately 1.6% belongs to the top ten. The sample taken for sequencing was blood. Receptor source: a man between 18 and 29 years old in good health. Both conserved end residues are trimmed from each CDR3.

CDR3 protein: ASSKQSVNYGYT; CDR3 length: 12; J gene: TRBJ1-2; V gene: TRBV19
CDR3 protein: ASSSVVLVSSVY; CDR3 length: 12; J gene: TRBJ2-7; V gene: TRBV7-2
CDR3 protein: ASSLVSARSSYNEQF; CDR3 length: 15; J gene: TRBJ2-1; V gene: TRBV11-2
CDR3 protein: AWRRTETYEQY; CDR3 length: 11; J gene: TRBJ2-7; V gene: TRBV30
CDR3 protein: ASRSGTENTEAF; CDR3 length: 12; J gene: TRBJ1-1; V gene: TRBV5-8
CDR3 protein: ASSYGDTQY; CDR3 length: 9; J gene: TRBJ2-3; V gene: TRBV27
CDR3 protein: ASSQNRGNEQF; CDR3 length: 11; J gene: TRBJ2-1; V gene: TRBV7-2
CDR3 protein: ATSERQGLGYT; CDR3 length: 11; J gene: TRBJ1-2; V gene: TRBV24-1
CDR3 protein: ASSYRLAGAASYEQY; CDR3 length: 15; J gene: TRBJ2-7; V gene: TRBV6-2/TRBV6-3
CDR3 protein: ASSLYGTDEAF; CDR3 length: 11; J gene: TRBJ1-1; V gene: TRBV28
CDR3 protein: ASSSGQGSGETQY; CDR3 length: 13; J gene: TRBJ2-5; V gene: TRBV5-1
CDR3 protein: ASSLGSGLQETQY; CDR3 length: 13; J gene: TRBJ2-5; V gene: TRBV5-1
CDR3 protein: ASSLLTITGTGRRYT; CDR3 length: 15; J gene: TRBJ1-2; V gene: TRBV19
CDR3 protein: ATSRGDRGLPIGNEKLF; CDR3 length: 17; J gene: TRBJ1-4; V gene: TRBV15
CDR3 protein: ASIETAVQETQY; CDR3 length: 12; J gene: TRBJ2-5; V gene: TRBV2
CDR3 protein: ASSDRGGTDTQY; CDR3 length: 12; J gene: TRBJ2-3; V gene: TRBV6-4
CDR3 protein: ASSLDWRGSDTQY; CDR3 length: 13; J gene: TRBJ2-3; V gene: TRBV11-2
CDR3 protein: ASSDGGDRHRDTQY; CDR3 length: 14; J gene: TRBJ2-3; V gene: TRBV7-9
CDR3 protein: ASSRRDRGGNQPQH; CDR3 length: 14; J gene: TRBJ1-5; V gene: TRBV27
CDR3 protein: ASSRGDRDEQY; CDR3 length: 11; J gene: TRBJ2-7; V gene: TRBV7-3
CDR3 protein: ASSPDRYEQY; CDR3 length: 10; J gene: TRBJ2-7; V gene: TRBV12-3/TRBV12-4
CDR3 protein: ASSPGGGNTEAF; CDR3 length: 12; J gene: TRBJ1-1; V gene: TRBV4-2
CDR3 protein: AWKPLGGNTGELF; CDR3 length: 13; J gene: TRBJ2-2; V gene: TRBV30
CDR3 protein: ASSLSGENTGELF; CDR3 length: 13; J gene: TRBJ2-2; V gene: TRBV5-1
CDR3 protein: ASSSTGGPDEQY; CDR3 length: 12; J gene: TRBJ2-7; V gene: TRBV7-3
CDR3 protein: ASSSQGGPTKLF; CDR3 length: 12; J gene: TRBJ1-4; V gene: TRBV27
CDR3 protein: ASSPLPDQDKH; CDR3 length: 11; J gene: TRBJ1-5; V gene: TRBV5-1
CDR3 protein: ASSRGLKETQY; CDR3 length: 11; J gene: TRBJ2-5; V gene: TRBV2
CDR3 protein: SASLGTQGTSPLH; CDR3 length: 13; J gene: TRBJ1-6; V gene: TRBV20-1
CDR3 protein: ASRKQGARSEQY; CDR3 length: 12; J gene: TRBJ2-7; V gene: TRBV2
CDR3 protein: ASSPSAGLAGNTIY; CDR3 length: 14; J gene: TRBJ1-3; V gene: TRBV7-6
CDR3 protein: ASSERPLRNEQY; CDR3 length: 12; J gene: TRBJ2-7; V gene: TRBV2
CDR3 protein: AISEQGGGRAF; CDR3 length: 11; J gene: TRBJ1-1; V gene: TRBV10-3
CDR3 protein: AWTSANQETQY; CDR3 length: 11; J gene: TRBJ2-5; V gene: TRBV30
CDR3 protein: ASSLMGGGYNEQF; CDR3 length: 13; J gene: TRBJ2-1; V gene: TRBV5-1
CDR3 protein: ASTAGTGNTIY; CDR3 length: 11; J gene: TRBJ1-3; V gene: TRBV19
CDR3 protein: ASSFSANRLAKNIQY; CDR3 length: 15; J gene: TRBJ2-4; V gene: TRBV6-2/TRBV6-3